The 4 T cell receptor beta chains given below trace back to one sample, sequenced in a study of shared clonotypes between healthy human individuals. Profiled with immunoSEQ multiplex PCR; TCRdb holds only in-frame clones, not every one. The sample consists of almost 750,000 clones, 72% of them appearing once. Material for sequencing was memory CD4+ T cells sorted from blood. Subset given: CD45RA-negative fraction. The receptors here all came from a woman aged 25 to 39 in good health.

Concerning this clone itself: The same CDR3 can be traced to other DNA sequences in this sample. This rearrangement joins TRBV20-1 to TRBJ2-5, with D uncertain. The CDR3 has 11 residues. Trimming cost V 1 base and J 1 base, with 1 base left between them. Germline V gene lookup returns CDR1 DFQATT and CDR2 SNEGSKA (reference sequence). CDR3 sequence (DNA): TGCAGTGCTAGAGCCCAAGAGACCCAGTACTTC. Residues: CSARAQETQYF.

This sequence joins TRBV11-3 and TRBJ2-3; TRBD2 agrees at 7 bases. V lost 1 base and J lost 6; bases outside the gene matches: 7. Germline V lookup: CDR1 SGHNT, CDR2 YENEEA. The CDR3 extends over 15 amino acids. As DNA, the CDR3 is TGTGCCAGCAGCTTAGCATTCGGGGGAGGGGATACGCAGTATTTT. It yields the protein CASSLAFGGGDTQYF.

V usage is TRBV5-4 and J usage is TRBJ2-7, with a tentative D call TRBD2 (5 bases). Trimming shortened V by 4 bases and J by 1 base, and 15 bases separated the two germline ends. CDR1 SGHNT and CDR2 YYREEE come from the germline V gene (reference sequence). This CDR3 has 15 amino acids. Here the CDR3 DNA reads TGTGCCAGCAGCCCTACACTCACTAGTTCCTACGAGCAGTACTTC. Amino acids: CASSPTLTSSYEQYF. Drawing the rest from reference TRBV5-4 and TRBJ2-7, the complete variable domain is ETGVTQSPTHLIKTRGQQVTLRCSSQSGHNTVSWYQQALGQGPQFIFQYYREEENGRGNFPPRFSGLQFPNYSSELNVNALELDDSALYLCASSPTLTSSYEQYFGPGTRLTVT.

This clone appeared a few times. Other DNA sequences in the sample encode the same CDR3. The rearrangement uses TRBV5-1 and TRBJ1-2, with 8 positions matching TRBD1. The CDR3 length is 15 residues. After removal of 0 bases from V and 2 bases from J, the junction contained 3 bases not matched to a gene. Germline V CDR1 and CDR2: SGHRS, YFSETQ. In DNA form, the CDR3 reads TGCGCCAGCAGCTTGGGGACAGGGCTGAACTATGGCTACACCTTC. Amino acids: CASSLGTGLNYGYTF. Supplemented by reference TRBV5-1 and TRBJ1-2, the full variable domain reads KAGVTQTPRYLIKTRGQQVTLSCSPISGHRSVSWYQQTPGQGLQFLFEYFSETQRNKGNFPGRFSGRQFSNSRSEMNVSTLELGDSALYLCASSLGTGLNYGYTFGSGTRLTVV.